A single sample is the source of the 17 T cell receptor beta chains below, sequenced in a study of T cell responses to AZD1222 COVID-19 vaccine. Clones were sequenced by immunoSEQ multiplex PCR, and TCRdb holds only the in-frame ones, with some missing. The data contain 40,000 to 60,000 clones, about 86% of them singletons. The sequences come from peripheral blood, collected 28 days after the second AZD1222 dose. The receptor set was obtained from an adult who received the AZD1222 COVID-19 vaccine.

V is TRBV2 and J is TRBJ2-3; D remains ambiguous. In germline, CDR1 is SNHLY, CDR2 FYNNEI. The length of the CDR3 is 14 residues. V lost 5 bases and J lost 2, with 11 bases in between. CDR3 coding DNA: TGTGCCAGCAGTTCATCCCGAACCACAGATACGCAGTATTTT. Translating gives CASSSSRTTDTQYF.

This rearrangement joins TRBV29-1 to TRBJ2-7, with D maybe TRBD2 (5 bases). The germline V gene encodes CDR1 SQVTM and CDR2 ANQGSEA. The CDR3 sequence is 13 residues long. Between the trimmed V and J ends, which lost 6 bases and 4 bases, there was a span of 16 bases. CDR3 sequence: CSVRGGGEYEQYF. DNA of the CDR3: TGCAGCGTACGGGGTGGTGGTGAGTACGAGCAGTACTTC.

The chain recombines TRBV27 with TRBJ2-7; 10 bases map to TRBD1. With V trimmed by 5 bases and J by 3 bases, 7 bases remained unmatched. Germline CDR1 MNHEY, CDR2 SMNVEV (reference sequence). This CDR3 region has 15 residues. CDR3 residues: CASSRTGGGGYEQYF. For the CDR3, the DNA is TGTGCCAGCAGTCGGACAGGGGGTGGGGGCTACGAGCAGTACTTC.

The V gene is TRBV27, the J gene TRBJ2-1; D remains unclear. Germline lookup yields CDR1 MNHEY and CDR2 SMNVEV (reference sequence). CDR3 size: 15 residues. Trimming left V 2 bases short and J 6 bases short, with 14 bases between. The CDR3 region is CASSLVRAMPNEQFF. DNA for the CDR3: TGTGCCAGCAGTTTAGTCCGGGCCATGCCCAATGAGCAGTTCTTC.

This clone was counted only a few times. V and J are TRBV4-1 and TRBJ1-3; no firm D call. Germline loops: CDR1 MGHRA, CDR2 YSYEKL. The ends were cut back, 4 bases at V and 0 bases at J, with 16 bases in the middle. This CDR3 comprises 17 residues. CDR3 residues: CASSPGPPASSGNTIYF. The CDR3 DNA is TGCGCCAGCAGCCCCGGTCCCCCGGCTAGCTCTGGAAACACCATATATTTT.

V is TRBV7-3 and J is TRBJ1-2; 8 bases align to TRBD1. The CDR3 is made up of 15 amino acids. Per the germline V gene, CDR1 is SGHTA and CDR2 is FQGTGA. With 5 bases clipped from V and 6 bases from J, the junction kept 11 bases outside the gene matches. The CDR3 DNA follows: TGTGCCAGCAGCCTCGACGGACAGGGCAATAATGGCTACACCTTC. Translated, it gives CASSLDGQGNNGYTF.

The chain links TRBV28 to TRBJ2-3; TRBD2 agrees at 12 bases. Looked up from germline, CDR1 is MDHEN and CDR2 is SYDVKM. The CDR3 has 21 amino acids. J gave up 1 base and V 3 bases, and 17 bases lay outside the gene matches. The CDR3 bases are TGTGCCAGCAGTTTCGCCGGGAGGGAAATTCTAGCGGGAGGGGGCACAGATACGCAGTATTTT. It is translated as CASSFAGREILAGGGTDTQYF.

The J gene is TRBJ1-5, the V gene TRBV7-2, with D perhaps matching TRBD1 (5 bases). From germline, CDR1 is SGHTA and CDR2 FQGNSA. The V end was cut by 1 base, the J end by 6 bases, with 7 bases between. This CDR3 has 13 residues. Here the CDR3 reads CASSLGGTQPQHF. CDR3 sequence (DNA): TGTGCCAGCAGCTTAGGGGGGACTCAGCCCCAGCATTTT.

V gene TRBV19 combines with J gene TRBJ2-3; 9 bases agree with TRBD2. Germline trimming cut 6 bases from V and 5 bases from J; bases unmatched to any gene: 12. Germline V gives CDR1 LNHDA, CDR2 SQIVND (reference sequence). CDR3 length equals 16 residues. CDR3 in DNA: TGTGCCAGTAGAAACCGAGCGGGGGGCTGGGAAGATACGCAGTATTTT. This gives the protein CASRNRAGGWEDTQYF.

This chain links TRBV6-5 with TRBJ2-7; D could derive from TRBD1 or TRBD2 (5 bases each). Looked up from germline, CDR1 is MNHEY and CDR2 is SVGAGI. Trimming stripped 6 bases from V and 4 bases from J, with 19 bases between. The CDR3 is 15 amino acids. The CDR3 sequence: CASSLGRGPNYEQYF. CDR3 in DNA: TGTGCCAGCAGCCTCGGCCGGGGACCCAATTACGAGCAGTACTTC.

This chain uses TRBV14 with TRBJ2-3; the match to TRBD2 covers 9 bases. The CDR3 spans 15 residues. CDR1 and CDR2 (germline): SGHDN, FVKESK. The V gene end was trimmed by 0 bases and the J gene end by 7 bases; junction bases not matched to a gene: 5. CDR3 nucleotides: TGTGCCAGCAGCCAAGACCTCAGCGGGAGGAATACGCAGTATTTT. Amino acids: CASSQDLSGRNTQYF.

The J gene is TRBJ2-3, the V gene TRBV7-6; D perhaps matches TRBD2 (6 bases). V lost 5 bases to trimming and J lost 1 base, with 16 bases between them. CDR1 and CDR2 from the germline V gene are SGHVS and FNYEAQ. This CDR3 spans 16 amino acids. The CDR3: CASSPQGLTGTDTQYF. The DNA of the CDR3 is TGTGCCAGCAGCCCCCAGGGACTTACGGGCACAGATACGCAGTATTTT.

The chain joins TRBV20-1 to TRBJ2-7; D is perhaps TRBD1 (6 bases). Germline CDR1 is DFQATT and CDR2 is SNEGSKA (reference sequence). This CDR3 region has 10 residues. The V and J ends lost 5 bases and 9 bases respectively, with 11 bases between them. The CDR3 here is CSAGGAGQYF. DNA of the CDR3: TGCAGTGCTGGGGGCGCGGGGCAGTACTTC.

In its sample, this clone was seen a few times. This rearrangement joins TRBV5-1 to TRBJ2-5; D may match TRBD1 or TRBD2 (6 bases each). Trimming left V 0 bases short and J 0 bases short, with 15 bases between. This CDR3 spans 17 amino acids. CDR1 is SGHRS and CDR2 is YFSETQ in the germline V gene. The CDR3 loop is CASSLVRGRGYQETQYF. DNA for the CDR3: TGCGCCAGCAGCTTGGTGCGGGGAAGGGGGTACCAAGAGACCCAGTACTTC.

J is TRBJ2-1 and V is TRBV14; D remains unclear. The V end lost 0 bases, the J end lost 3 bases, and 12 bases lay between the germline ends. The germline gives CDR1 SGHDN, CDR2 FVKESK. The CDR3 totals 16 residues. The CDR3 DNA follows: TGTGCCAGCAGCCAAGATGATCGAGGATACTACAATGAGCAGTTCTTC. Residues: CASSQDDRGYYNEQFF.

The J gene is TRBJ2-7, the V gene TRBV6-1; 7 bases map to TRBD2. CDR3 length: 16 residues. The V and J ends lost 4 bases and 5 bases, in that order; junction bases with no gene match: 14. CDR1 and CDR2 from the germline V gene are MNHNS and SASEGT. This chain's CDR3 is CASSGWEGGFKHEQYF. The DNA for the CDR3 is TGTGCCAGCAGTGGGTGGGAGGGAGGCTTCAAACACGAGCAGTACTTC.

The CDR3 region is CASSFEQGFHNEQFF. CDR3 nucleotides: TGTGCCAGCAGCTTTGAACAGGGGTTTCACAATGAGCAGTTCTTC. This chain joins TRBV5-5 and TRBJ2-1, with 7 bases that match TRBD1. Germline values: CDR1 SGHKS, CDR2 YYEKEE (reference sequence). The CDR3 spans 15 residues. Trimming cost V 2 bases and J 5 bases; bases outside gene matches: 7.